This paragraph covers one TCR beta chain sequence. Its antigen specificity is not known. It has no much larger one-base neighbor in the sample; base qualities were not kept. These data come from a study of control samples from healthy donors and cancer patients (dated by TCRdb to about 2020). The CDR1 and CDR2 encoded by the germline V gene are MDHEN and SYDVKM. At the junction V is shortened by 7 bases and J by 6 bases, with 15 bases in between. From cysteine to phenylalanine, the CDR3 is 13 amino acids long. Left in the record is the CDR3 DNA by itself, 39 bases read in frame from the first base. Library preparation was by the immunoSEQ multiplex PCR assay. Drawn from immuneACCESS, this table holds only the in-frame rearrangements with V and J called that TCRdb kept. Clones are partly lost; checked studies trace under half to an unresolved V gene and leave the rest unexplained. The sample yields 150,000 or so clones; approximately 94% were counted once. The ten biggest clones cover 5.5% to 6% of the sample.

This TCR derives from a man aged 40-49 years in good health. The sequenced sample was blood. The chain joins TRBV28 to TRBJ1-1, with no confident D gene call. The bases read TGTGCCAGCACCCTAGGCCCAAGGGCTGAAGCTTTCTTT. This encodes CASTLGPRAEAFF.